This TCR beta chain appears in the sequencing data of a study of cytomegalovirus exposure and HLA in healthy donors. Findings and limits, study-wide: As a later analysis showed, a missense DCLRE1C variant was linked to trimming of TCR beta V- and J-genes. Productive status was seen about 87% or about 30% of the time for most TCR beta V segments in an earlier analysis. Researchers reported in a later analysis that common viral pathogens appeared linked to several top clusters.

PCR employed 60 Vbeta and 13 Jbeta primers. The repertoire was sequenced with immunoSEQ multiplex PCR; TCRdb's copy has only in-frame clones and lacks some. The data show approximately 110,000 clones, about 74% seen once. This clone was seen more than once but under ten times. The target antigen is unknown. Trimming took off 4 bases at V and 11 bases at J, with 16 bases between the two ends. This CDR3 is built from 14 residues. Germline V gene lookup returns CDR1 SGHNT and CDR2 YYREEE (reference sequence). Sequenced sample: PBMCs. V gene TRBV5-4 combines with J gene TRBJ1-6, with D possibly being TRBD1 (5 bases). The receptor was isolated from a female donor in good health and CMV-seropositive. The CDR3 DNA reads TGTGCCAGCAGCCCAAATTCGGGGACTCCACCCCTCCACTTT. This encodes CASSPNSGTPPLHF.